Listed below are T cell receptor beta chains from one sample, sequenced in a study of blood T cell repertoires in COVID-19. Profiled with immunoSEQ multiplex PCR; TCRdb holds only in-frame clones, not every one. The data show some 180,000 clones, with more than 75% seen just once and about 9% held by the top ten. Sequenced sample: peripheral blood. These receptors were taken from a woman aged 45 to 65 with active or convalescent COVID-19. Both conserved end residues are part of each CDR3. A D gene is named only where the DNA matches it firmly. Clone sizes are given selectively: once, few, many, or a class where the clone is expanded.

clone size: -; J gene: TRBJ1-2; D gene: -; V gene: TRBV30; CDR3 protein: CAWTKIAGAEGYTF; CDR3 DNA: TGTGCCTGGACAAAGATTGCAGGGGCTGAGGGCTACACCTTC
clone size: once; J gene: TRBJ2-7; D gene: -; V gene: TRBV21-1; CDR3 protein: CASTRDRGKNEQYF; CDR3 DNA: TGTGCCAGCACCCGGGACAGGGGAAAGAACGAGCAGTACTTC
clone size: -; J gene: TRBJ2-2; D gene: -; V gene: TRBV7-3; CDR3 protein: CASRDIQGSGELFF; CDR3 DNA: TGTGCCAGCAGAGACATACAGGGCTCCGGGGAGCTGTTTTTT
clone size: -; J gene: TRBJ2-3; D gene: -; V gene: TRBV24-1; CDR3 protein: CATSDQNREGADTQYF; CDR3 DNA: TGTGCCACCAGTGATCAAAACAGGGAAGGGGCAGATACGCAGTATTTT
clone size: -; J gene: TRBJ1-5; D gene: TRBD1; V gene: TRBV19; CDR3 protein: CASKRGRQGVSNQPQHF; CDR3 DNA: TGTGCCAGTAAGAGGGGAAGACAGGGGGTTAGCAATCAGCCCCAGCATTTT
clone size: -; J gene: TRBJ1-1; D gene: -; V gene: TRBV6-5; CDR3 protein: CASTTTGSRAEAFF; CDR3 DNA: TGTGCCAGCACCACCACCGGATCTAGAGCTGAAGCTTTCTTT
clone size: -; J gene: TRBJ2-2; D gene: TRBD2; V gene: TRBV30; CDR3 protein: CAWSVLSGVNTGELFF; CDR3 DNA: TGTGCCTGGAGTGTACTTAGCGGGGTGAACACCGGGGAGCTGTTTTTT
clone size: -; J gene: TRBJ2-2; D gene: TRBD1; V gene: TRBV7-9; CDR3 protein: CATQDRGSFTGELFF; CDR3 DNA: TGTGCCACCCAGGACAGGGGGAGCTTCACCGGGGAGCTGTTTTTT
clone size: -; J gene: TRBJ2-7; D gene: TRBD1; V gene: TRBV5-4; CDR3 protein: CASSPGTGIYEQYF; CDR3 DNA: TGTGCCAGCAGTCCCGGGACAGGGATCTACGAGCAGTACTTC
clone size: -; J gene: TRBJ1-2; D gene: -; V gene: TRBV2; CDR3 protein: CASRAGTSDGYTF; CDR3 DNA: TGTGCCAGCAGGGCCGGGACATCTGATGGCTACACCTTC
clone size: -; J gene: TRBJ1-6; D gene: -; V gene: TRBV7-9; CDR3 protein: CASSPQGHRGSPLHF; CDR3 DNA: TGTGCCAGCAGCCCTCAGGGGCATAGGGGTTCACCCCTCCACTTT
clone size: -; J gene: TRBJ1-1; D gene: -; V gene: TRBV28; CDR3 protein: CASSDSDSNTEAFF; CDR3 DNA: TGTGCCAGCAGCGATTCCGACTCGAACACTGAAGCTTTCTTT
clone size: -; J gene: TRBJ1-3; D gene: -; V gene: TRBV11-3; CDR3 protein: CASSREPGNTIYF; CDR3 DNA: TGTGCCAGCAGCCGCGAGCCTGGAAACACCATATATTTT
clone size: -; J gene: TRBJ2-5; D gene: -; V gene: TRBV7-7; CDR3 protein: CASSPGFETQYF; CDR3 DNA: TGTGCTAGCAGCCCAGGGTTCGAGACCCAGTACTTC
clone size: -; J gene: TRBJ1-6; D gene: TRBD1; V gene: TRBV5-1; CDR3 protein: CASSLGDRGLGSPLHF; CDR3 DNA: TGCGCCAGCAGCTTGGGGGACAGGGGGCTCGGTTCACCCCTCCACTTT
clone size: -; J gene: TRBJ2-3; D gene: TRBD2; V gene: TRBV6-2/TRBV6-3; CDR3 protein: CASSYPPLAGFEDTQYF; CDR3 DNA: TGTGCCAGCAGTTACCCGCCTCTAGCGGGGTTCGAAGATACGCAGTATTTT
clone size: once; J gene: TRBJ2-1; D gene: -; V gene: TRBV28; CDR3 protein: CASSPLAFVYNEQFF; CDR3 DNA: TGTGCCAGCAGTCCACTAGCTTTTGTCTACAATGAGCAGTTCTTC
clone size: -; J gene: TRBJ1-5; D gene: -; V gene: TRBV6-1; CDR3 protein: CASSTGVSSQPQHF; CDR3 DNA: TGTGCCAGCAGTACGGGGGTTTCGAGTCAGCCCCAGCATTTT
clone size: few; J gene: TRBJ1-6; D gene: -; V gene: TRBV5-6; CDR3 protein: CASSLQENNSPLHF; CDR3 DNA: TGTGCCAGCAGCTTGCAGGAAAATAATTCACCCCTCCACTTT
clone size: -; J gene: TRBJ2-1; D gene: TRBD2; V gene: TRBV6-5; CDR3 protein: CASSYSSGGYNEQFF; CDR3 DNA: TGTGCCAGCAGTTACTCTAGCGGGGGTTACAATGAGCAGTTCTTC
clone size: -; J gene: TRBJ1-3; D gene: TRBD1; V gene: TRBV27; CDR3 protein: CASSTGAGNTIYF; CDR3 DNA: TGTGCCAGCAGTACAGGGGCTGGAAACACCATATATTTT
clone size: -; J gene: TRBJ2-7; D gene: -; V gene: TRBV13; CDR3 protein: CASNIFMGEGVAYEQYF; CDR3 DNA: TGTGCCAGCAATATTTTTATGGGCGAGGGGGTAGCCTACGAGCAGTACTTC
clone size: -; J gene: TRBJ1-1; D gene: TRBD1; V gene: TRBV11-2; CDR3 protein: CASSPRQGGRAFF; CDR3 DNA: TGTGCCAGCAGCCCCAGACAGGGGGGTAGGGCTTTCTTT
clone size: -; J gene: TRBJ2-3; D gene: TRBD2; V gene: TRBV23-1; CDR3 protein: CASSQTGTSGDPDTQYF; CDR3 DNA: TGCGCCAGCAGTCAAACGGGGACTAGCGGGGACCCTGATACGCAGTATTTT
clone size: -; J gene: TRBJ2-1; D gene: -; V gene: TRBV7-2; CDR3 protein: CASSRGWGYEQFF; CDR3 DNA: TGTGCCAGCAGCCGGGGGTGGGGCTATGAGCAGTTCTTC
clone size: few; J gene: TRBJ2-1; D gene: -; V gene: TRBV7-6; CDR3 protein: CASSLQLPSSYNEQFF; CDR3 DNA: TGTGCCAGCAGCCTACAACTACCCAGCTCCTACAATGAGCAGTTCTTC
clone size: -; J gene: TRBJ2-2; D gene: TRBD1; V gene: TRBV12-3/TRBV12-4; CDR3 protein: CASSLQGVELFF; CDR3 DNA: TGTGCCAGCAGTTTACAGGGGGTGGAGCTGTTTTTT
clone size: -; J gene: TRBJ2-3; D gene: TRBD2; V gene: TRBV4-2; CDR3 protein: CASSQDTGGSTDTQYF; CDR3 DNA: TGTGCCAGCAGCCAAGATACGGGAGGCTCCACAGATACGCAGTATTTT
clone size: -; J gene: TRBJ2-1; D gene: -; V gene: TRBV11-3; CDR3 protein: CASSLDSYNEQFF; CDR3 DNA: TGTGCCAGCAGCTTAGACAGTTACAATGAGCAGTTCTTC
clone size: -; J gene: TRBJ1-2; D gene: -; V gene: TRBV7-9; CDR3 protein: CASSLLLGDRNYGYTF; CDR3 DNA: TGTGCCAGCAGCTTATTACTTGGCGACAGAAACTATGGCTACACCTTC
clone size: -; J gene: TRBJ1-2; D gene: -; V gene: TRBV6-1; CDR3 protein: CASSDIGGGYTF; CDR3 DNA: TGTGCCAGCAGTGATATTGGGGGGGGCTACACCTTC
clone size: -; J gene: TRBJ2-5; D gene: -; V gene: TRBV12-3/TRBV12-4; CDR3 protein: CASRREEETQYF; CDR3 DNA: TGTGCCAGCAGGAGAGAGGAGGAGACCCAGTACTTC
clone size: -; J gene: TRBJ2-3; D gene: TRBD2; V gene: TRBV6-4; CDR3 protein: CASSASGGAGDTQYF; CDR3 DNA: TGTGCCAGCAGTGCCAGCGGGGGGGCCGGTGATACGCAGTATTTT
clone size: -; J gene: TRBJ1-4; D gene: -; V gene: TRBV19; CDR3 protein: CASSKRFNEKLFF; CDR3 DNA: TGTGCCAGTAGTAAGCGGTTTAATGAAAAACTGTTTTTT
clone size: -; J gene: TRBJ2-7; D gene: TRBD1; V gene: TRBV6-6; CDR3 protein: CASSAGTGGIYEQYF; CDR3 DNA: TGTGCCAGCAGCGCAGGCACAGGGGGTATCTACGAGCAGTACTTC
clone size: few; J gene: TRBJ1-4; D gene: TRBD1; V gene: TRBV9; CDR3 protein: CASSPRTGGDEKLFF; CDR3 DNA: TGTGCCAGCAGCCCACGGACAGGGGGGGATGAAAAACTGTTTTTT
clone size: few; J gene: TRBJ1-2; D gene: -; V gene: TRBV6-1; CDR3 protein: CASRNRDGYTF; CDR3 DNA: TGTGCCAGCAGAAACAGGGACGGCTACACCTTC
clone size: -; J gene: TRBJ1-2; D gene: -; V gene: TRBV19; CDR3 protein: CASSMRLRANYGYTF; CDR3 DNA: TGTGCCAGTAGTATGAGACTAAGGGCTAACTATGGCTACACCTTC
clone size: -; J gene: TRBJ1-5; D gene: -; V gene: TRBV19; CDR3 protein: CASRGAGGLNQPQHF; CDR3 DNA: TGTGCCAGTAGGGGAGCGGGGGGCCTGAATCAGCCCCAGCATTTT
clone size: -; J gene: TRBJ1-6; D gene: -; V gene: TRBV6-6; CDR3 protein: CASSPPSDYNSPLHF; CDR3 DNA: TGTGCCAGCAGCCCCCCCAGCGATTATAATTCACCCCTCCACTTT
clone size: -; J gene: TRBJ1-2; D gene: -; V gene: TRBV3-1/TRBV3-2; CDR3 protein: CASSNVGTPLRVGGYTF; CDR3 DNA: TGTGCCAGCAGCAATGTTGGGACACCGTTGAGGGTAGGGGGCTACACCTTC
clone size: once; J gene: TRBJ1-2; D gene: -; V gene: TRBV3-1/TRBV3-2; CDR3 protein: CASSQASVEGYGYTF; CDR3 DNA: TGTGCCAGCAGCCAAGCGTCCGTGGAGGGCTATGGCTACACCTTC
clone size: -; J gene: TRBJ2-3; D gene: TRBD1; V gene: TRBV7-2; CDR3 protein: CASSLAGTGGETDTQYF; CDR3 DNA: TGTGCCAGCAGCTTAGCGGGGACAGGGGGCGAGACAGATACGCAGTATTTT
clone size: -; J gene: TRBJ2-3; D gene: TRBD2; V gene: TRBV7-9; CDR3 protein: CASSSTLAGGDTQYF; CDR3 DNA: TGTGCCAGCAGCTCGACCCTAGCGGGAGGAGATACGCAGTATTTT
clone size: -; J gene: TRBJ2-7; D gene: -; V gene: TRBV20-1; CDR3 protein: CSAEQGNEQYF; CDR3 DNA: TGCAGTGCTGAACAGGGAAACGAGCAGTACTTC
clone size: -; J gene: TRBJ1-2; D gene: -; V gene: TRBV10-3; CDR3 protein: CAISEVQGGGYTF; CDR3 DNA: TGTGCCATCAGTGAGGTTCAGGGTGGAGGCTACACCTTC
clone size: -; J gene: TRBJ1-1; D gene: -; V gene: TRBV4-3; CDR3 protein: CASSQVAVNTEAFF; CDR3 DNA: TGCGCCAGCAGCCAAGTGGCGGTTAACACTGAAGCTTTCTTT
clone size: few; J gene: TRBJ2-5; D gene: -; V gene: TRBV20-1; CDR3 protein: CSASQLSRETQYF; CDR3 DNA: TGCAGTGCTAGTCAACTTTCTAGGGAGACCCAGTACTTC
clone size: -; J gene: TRBJ2-1; D gene: TRBD2; V gene: TRBV5-1; CDR3 protein: CASSRGSGGAYNEQFF; CDR3 DNA: TGCGCCAGCAGCCGAGGCAGCGGGGGGGCCTACAATGAGCAGTTCTTC
clone size: many; J gene: TRBJ2-1; D gene: TRBD2; V gene: TRBV10-1; CDR3 protein: CASSEGLAGDNEQFF; CDR3 DNA: TGCGCCAGCAGTGAGGGACTAGCGGGGGACAATGAGCAGTTCTTC
clone size: -; J gene: TRBJ1-4; D gene: -; V gene: TRBV7-6; CDR3 protein: CASSLYRWGAGEKLFF; CDR3 DNA: TGTGCCAGCAGCTTATATCGTTGGGGCGCCGGAGAAAAACTGTTTTTT
clone size: -; J gene: TRBJ1-6; D gene: TRBD1; V gene: TRBV7-6; CDR3 protein: CASSLLVTGGSPLHF; CDR3 DNA: TGTGCCAGCAGCTTGTTAGTGACAGGGGGCTCACCCCTCCACTTT
clone size: many; J gene: TRBJ2-7; D gene: TRBD1; V gene: TRBV5-1; CDR3 protein: CASSAGQGYYEQYF; CDR3 DNA: TGCGCCAGCAGCGCGGGACAGGGATACTACGAGCAGTACTTC
clone size: -; J gene: TRBJ1-2; D gene: TRBD1; V gene: TRBV29-1; CDR3 protein: CSVDPPGGGYGYTF; CDR3 DNA: TGCAGCGTTGATCCCCCAGGGGGAGGCTATGGCTACACCTTC
clone size: -; J gene: TRBJ1-2; D gene: -; V gene: TRBV28; CDR3 protein: CASSPQQHGQGYTF; CDR3 DNA: TGTGCCAGCAGTCCACAACAGCATGGGCAGGGCTACACCTTC
clone size: few; J gene: TRBJ2-7; D gene: TRBD2; V gene: TRBV6-2/TRBV6-3; CDR3 protein: CASSGFRDYYEQYF; CDR3 DNA: TGTGCCAGCAGTGGATTCCGGGACTACTACGAGCAGTACTTC
clone size: once; J gene: TRBJ2-7; D gene: -; V gene: TRBV4-2; CDR3 protein: CASSQNPGGGYEQYF; CDR3 DNA: TGTGCCAGCAGTCAGAACCCGGGGGGCGGTTACGAGCAGTACTTC
clone size: -; J gene: TRBJ1-2; D gene: -; V gene: TRBV7-2; CDR3 protein: CASSLQGFSYTF; CDR3 DNA: TGTGCCAGCAGCTTACAGGGTTTTTCCTACACCTTC